The rows below give T cell receptor beta chains drawn from one sample of a study of T cell clusters in autoimmune cytopenias. TCRdb reprocessed the multiplex PCR reads and stores each CDR3 protein as one record, lacking DNA. The sample is made up of 7,000 to 8,500 distinct CDR3 sequences, and the top ten hold 20% to 25% of it. The sample consisted of peripheral blood. The receptors here all came from a human donor with an autoimmune cytopenia or autoimmune hepatitis (not recorded which). CDR3s include the opening cysteine and the closing phenylalanine or tryptophan. Clone sizes are given selectively: once, few, many, or a class where the clone is expanded.

>TRBJ1-2|NA|TRBV19
CASSRGQANYGYTF
>TRBJ1-2|NA|TRBV12-3/TRBV12-4
CASSSTDGYTF
>TRBJ1-1|NA|TRBV14
CASSQDRGYTEAFF
>TRBJ2-7|NA|TRBV6-1
CASRQGTGGSFYEQYF
>TRBJ2-3|NA|TRBV9
CASSVDLAGTSDTQYF
>TRBJ2-7|NA|TRBV10-2
CASSLWTGGYEQYF
>TRBJ2-7|NA|TRBV7-2
CASSSTSGRYYEQYF
>TRBJ2-5|medium-sized|TRBV6-1
CASSDPRGPQETQYF
>TRBJ2-7|medium-sized|TRBV20-1
CSAGRNYEQYF
>TRBJ2-2|medium-sized|TRBV20-1
CSAYTGGAFTGELFF
>TRBJ1-5|medium-sized|TRBV6-5
CASSYTTGQPQHF
>TRBJ1-4|NA|TRBV6-1
CASTSGGLGNEKLFF
>TRBJ1-4|medium-sized|TRBV19
CASRATGLAEKLFF
>TRBJ2-7|NA|TRBV20-1
CSARGTSKNHYEQYF
>TRBJ1-6|medium-sized|TRBV19
CASSEGGYNSPLHF
>TRBJ1-1|NA|TRBV5-5
CASSLGGIGTEAFF
>TRBJ1-2|medium-sized|TRBV19
CASLGQSLYGYTF
>TRBJ2-7|NA|TRBV6-5
CASIRSRYEQYF
>TRBJ2-7|medium-sized|TRBV6-6
CASSYWTGADYEQYF
>TRBJ2-1|NA|TRBV20-1
CSGAGGRYNEQFF
>TRBJ2-7|medium-sized|TRBV6-4
CASVGLSYEQYF
>TRBJ1-1|NA|TRBV20-1
CSAPGQIMNTEAFF
>TRBJ1-1|medium-sized|TRBV30
CAYNRAYEAFF
>TRBJ1-1|NA|TRBV30
CAWSVPGQGAIRGAFF
>TRBJ2-5|NA|TRBV5-5
CASSLGGGIKTQYF